This T cell receptor (beta chain) is drawn from a study of PD-1 blockade in classical Hodgkin lymphoma. Findings and caveats of the study: Newly diagnosed patients and complete responders had comparable diversity at baseline.

About this clone itself: Its antigen remains unidentified.

J was trimmed by 4 bases and V by 6 bases; bases with no gene match: 9. The CDR3 sequence is 14 residues long. Germline assignment: CDR1 SGHKS and CDR2 YYEKEE (reference sequence). Generated by immunoSEQ multiplex PCR, the TCRdb table keeps only in-frame clones and is missing some. The sample records 7,500 to 8,500 clones, approximately 80% being singletons. The time point was: cycle 4 day 1 (C4D1), after 5 to 7 weeks of nivolumab. Each patient experienced a relapse that followed autologous stem cell transplantation, and brentuximab vedotin exposure varied. Magnetic depletion of non-target cells from thawed PBMCs yielded purified CD8+ T cells.

Sequencing was performed on CD8+ T cells from blood, taken before the fourth cycle of nivolumab. The clonotype originates from a human donor with classical Hodgkin lymphoma. The rearrangement joins TRBV5-5 to TRBJ1-2, with 7 bases fitting TRBD1. The CDR3 nucleotides are TGTGCCAGCATCGACCGACAGGGACCCTATGGCTACACCTTC. Translated: CASIDRQGPYGYTF. Full variable domain (rest looked up from reference TRBV5-5 and TRBJ1-2): DAGVTQSPTHLIKTRGQQVTLRCSPISGHKSVSWYQQVLGQGPQFIFQYYEKEERGRGNFPDRFSARQFPNYSSELNVNALLLGDSALYLCASIDRQGPYGYTFGSGTRLTVV.